These 22 T cell receptor beta chains were sequenced from one sample in a study of blood T cell repertoires in COVID-19. Using immunoSEQ multiplex PCR, the repertoire was profiled, and TCRdb retains in-frame clones only, with some absent. Of tens of thousands of clones listed, 87% are singletons. Material for sequencing was peripheral blood. The source is a human donor in a cohort sampled during active COVID-19.

This chain connects TRBV20-1 to TRBJ2-7; TRBD1 matches at 10 bases. CDR3 length equals 15 residues. Germline CDR1 DFQATT, CDR2 SNEGSKA (reference sequence). Trimming took 3 bases from V and 5 from J; bases not matched to a gene: 10. The DNA of the CDR3 is TGCAGTGCTAGTGGTCCGGGACAGGGGCCCGACGAGCAGTACTTC. Its protein is CSASGPGQGPDEQYF.

The genes are TRBV7-6 and TRBJ2-5; TRBD2 matches 12 bases. This CDR3 is built from 16 residues. The trim removed 2 bases at V and 4 bases at J, leaving 5 bases unmatched. Germline V CDR1 and CDR2: SGHVS, FNYEAQ. CDR3: CASSLRLAGETETQYF. In nucleotides, the CDR3 is TGTGCCAGCAGCTTAAGACTAGCGGGGGAAACAGAGACCCAGTACTTC. The full variable domain, rest sourced from reference TRBV7-6 and TRBJ2-5, is GAGVSQSPRYKVTKRGQDVALRCDPISGHVSLYWYRQALGQGPEFLTYFNYEAQQDKSGLPNDRFSAERPEGSISTLTIQRTEQRDSAMYRCASSLRLAGETETQYFGPGTRLLVL.

The V call is TRBV7-2, the J call TRBJ1-1; weak D call: TRBD1 (5 bases). The germline gives CDR1 SGHTA, CDR2 FQGNSA. The CDR3 totals 14 residues. V was clipped by 2 bases and J by 6 bases, with 13 bases between them. The CDR3 coding sequence is TGTGCCAGCAGCTTACCCCCGGGAGGGGCTGAAGCTTTCTTT. As protein: CASSLPPGGAEAFF.

The V call is TRBV12-3 or TRBV12-4, the J call TRBJ1-2; D remains ambiguous. This CDR3 has 13 amino acids. Trimming cost V 6 bases and J 7 bases, with 15 bases left between them. DNA for the CDR3: TGTGCCAGCAGAGAGGGAGCTCTGAGTGGCTACACCTTC. This codes for CASREGALSGYTF.

This chain connects TRBV9 to TRBJ2-2; D is uncertain. The V gene lost 2 bases and the J gene lost 5 bases, with 4 bases spanning the gap. There are 12 residues in the CDR3. Per the germline V gene, CDR1 is SGDLS and CDR2 is YYNGEE. In DNA, the CDR3 is TGTGCCAGCAGCGTCTCGACCGGGGAGCTGTTTTTT. This gives the protein CASSVSTGELFF.

The chain joins TRBV7-9 to TRBJ2-6; 8 bases are a match to TRBD1. The germline V gene has CDR1 SEHNR and CDR2 FQNEAQ (reference sequence). Germline trimming cut 0 bases from V and 2 bases from J; bases unmatched to any gene: 3. This CDR3 spans 17 amino acids. CDR3 sequence (DNA): TGTGCCAGCAGCTTAGCGGCAGGGGGCGCTGGGGCCAACGTCCTGACTTTC. Protein: CASSLAAGGAGANVLTF.

V gene TRBV28 combines with J gene TRBJ2-2, with TRBD2 as a possible D gene (6 bases). V lost 9 bases, J lost 0 bases, and 11 bases lay in between. CDR3 length: 14 residues. Germline V gene lookup returns CDR1 MDHEN and CDR2 SYDVKM. CDR3: CASATGANTGELFF. In DNA, the CDR3 is TGTGCCAGTGCCACGGGGGCGAACACCGGGGAGCTGTTTTTT.

This rearrangement joins TRBV12-3 or TRBV12-4 to TRBJ1-1; 8 nucleotides agree with TRBD1. Trimming removed 6 bases from V and 11 bases from J; junction bases left unmatched: 11. The CDR3 covers 13 residues. CDR3 sequence (DNA): TGTGCCAGCAGACCGGGACAGGCTGATGCGGCTTTCTTT. As protein: CASRPGQADAAFF.

This chain connects TRBV2 to TRBJ1-6; D perhaps matches TRBD1 (6 bases). V lost 6 bases and J 7 bases, leaving 13 bases between the germline ends. The germline CDR1 and CDR2 sequences are SNHLY and FYNNEI. There are 14 residues in the CDR3. The CDR3 reads CASRPTGSNSPLHF. In nucleotides, the CDR3 is TGTGCCAGCAGACCAACAGGGAGCAATTCACCCCTCCACTTT.

By sample fraction, this clone is large. The V and J genes are TRBV6-2 or TRBV6-3 and TRBJ1-1; D uncertain. Germline V gene sequence: CDR1 MNHEY, CDR2 SVGEGT. V was clipped by 6 bases and J by 5 bases, with 16 bases between them. The CDR3 is 14 amino acids. CDR3 nucleotides: TGTGCCAGCAGCCGGAATAGTGCGCGGACTGAAGCTTTCTTT. Encoded protein: CASSRNSARTEAFF.

V is TRBV7-2 and J is TRBJ2-3; 8 bases match TRBD1. Germline lookup yields CDR1 SGHTA and CDR2 FQGNSA. Trimming removed 6 bases from V and 0 bases from J; junction bases left unmatched: 2. This CDR3 region has 14 residues. CDR3 DNA: TGTGCCAGCAGGGACAGGGCCAGCACAGATACGCAGTATTTT. This translates into CASRDRASTDTQYF.

The chain combines TRBV9 with TRBJ2-5; 11 nucleotides agree with TRBD2. Unmatched junction bases numbered 7, after V lost 7 bases and J lost 2 bases. The CDR3 totals 15 residues. CDR1 and CDR2 (germline): SGDLS, YYNGEE. CDR3: CASAASGGSQETQYF. CDR3 bases: TGTGCCAGCGCGGCTAGCGGGGGGTCTCAAGAGACCCAGTACTTC.

The chain joins TRBV5-4 to TRBJ2-3; 7 bases fit TRBD1. Trimming took 3 bases from V and 3 from J; bases not matched to a gene: 10. The CDR3 length is 16 residues. Germline-derived CDR1 and CDR2 are SGHNT and YYREEE (reference sequence). In DNA form, the CDR3 reads TGTGCCAGCAGCTGGAACAGGGGTGTTTCAACAGATACGCAGTATTTT. Protein product: CASSWNRGVSTDTQYF. The complete variable domain, with remaining parts taken from reference TRBV5-4 and TRBJ2-3, reads ETGVTQSPTHLIKTRGQQVTLRCSSQSGHNTVSWYQQALGQGPQFIFQYYREEENGRGNFPPRFSGLQFPNYSSELNVNALELDDSALYLCASSWNRGVSTDTQYFGPGTRLTVL.

The rearrangement uses TRBV6-5 and TRBJ1-5, with 9 bases that match TRBD1. This CDR3 spans 14 amino acids. Germline V gene sequence: CDR1 MNHEY, CDR2 SVGAGI. V lost 6 bases to trimming and J lost 4 bases; unmatched junction nucleotides: 4. CDR3 bases: TGTGCCAGCAGAGAGACAGGGGGTAATCAGCCCCAGCATTTT. Translating gives CASRETGGNQPQHF.

V usage is TRBV4-1 and J usage is TRBJ2-1; D may be TRBD1 (5 bases). Germline assignment: CDR1 MGHRA and CDR2 YSYEKL. Between the trimmed V and J ends, which lost 0 bases and 5 bases, there was a span of 17 bases. This CDR3 comprises 17 residues. CDR3 loop: CASSQDSGWNVHNEQFF. DNA of the CDR3: TGCGCCAGCAGCCAAGATTCAGGGTGGAACGTCCACAATGAGCAGTTCTTC.

This chain connects TRBV24-1 to TRBJ1-3; D call uncertain. There are 14 residues in the CDR3. V lost 0 bases to trimming and J lost 2 bases, with 4 bases between them. Per germline, CDR1 KGHDR and CDR2 SFDVKD. Here the CDR3 reads CATSDLRAGNTIYF. CDR3 bases: TGTGCCACCAGTGATTTGCGAGCTGGAAACACCATATATTTT.

V is TRBV28 and J is TRBJ2-3; no firm D call. Looked up from germline, CDR1 is MDHEN and CDR2 is SYDVKM. V lost 4 bases and J 6 bases, leaving 8 bases between the germline ends. The CDR3 covers 12 residues. For the CDR3, the DNA is TGTGCCAGCAGTTCAACCGGGGATACGCAGTATTTT. Translation: CASSSTGDTQYF.

This chain connects TRBV11-2 to TRBJ2-1, with TRBD2 matching 7 bases. Germline V lookup: CDR1 SGHAT, CDR2 FQNNGV. This CDR3 is built from 12 residues. Trimming at V came to 6 bases and at J to 6 bases, leaving 2 bases not matched to a gene. CDR3 sequence: CASRSSGNEQFF. Written as DNA, the CDR3 is TGTGCCAGCAGGTCTAGCGGCAATGAGCAGTTCTTC.

The chain employs TRBV7-3 and TRBJ2-3; TRBD1 matches 8 bases. V lost 5 bases and J lost 3; bases outside the gene matches: 7. CDR1 is SGHTA and CDR2 is FQGTGA in the germline V gene. This CDR3 has 15 amino acids. CDR3 sequence reads: CASSPQGARTDTQYF. CDR3 coding DNA: TGTGCCAGCAGCCCGCAGGGGGCGCGAACAGATACGCAGTATTTT.

V and J are TRBV27 and TRBJ1-5; 10 positions agree with TRBD1. Germline V lookup: CDR1 MNHEY, CDR2 SMNVEV (reference sequence). The CDR3 length is 17 residues. Trimming cost V 3 bases and J 3 bases; bases outside gene matches: 8. Here the CDR3 DNA reads TGTGCCAGCAGTTTGGGACAGGGGATTATAACCAATCAGCCCCAGCATTTT. Amino acids: CASSLGQGIITNQPQHF.

The chain links TRBV5-5 to TRBJ2-5; weak D call: TRBD2 (6 bases). The germline gives CDR1 SGHKS, CDR2 YYEKEE (reference sequence). V was clipped by 4 bases and J by 0 bases, with 13 bases between them. The CDR3 totals 15 residues. CDR3 in amino acids: CASSRDFLNQETQYF. CDR3 coding DNA: TGTGCCAGCAGCCGGGACTTCCTAAACCAAGAGACCCAGTACTTC. The variable domain in full, with the rest retrieved from reference TRBV5-5 and TRBJ2-5, is DAGVTQSPTHLIKTRGQQVTLRCSPISGHKSVSWYQQVLGQGPQFIFQYYEKEERGRGNFPDRFSARQFPNYSSELNVNALLLGDSALYLCASSRDFLNQETQYFGPGTRLLVL.

V gene TRBV5-1 combines with J gene TRBJ2-6, with D possibly TRBD1 on 6 matching bases. The ends were cut back, 5 bases at V and 0 bases at J, with 9 bases in the middle. CDR3 length: 15 amino acids. Germline loops: CDR1 SGHRS, CDR2 YFSETQ. This CDR3 reads CASSSGDSGANVLTF. The CDR3 DNA follows: TGCGCCAGCAGTTCAGGGGACTCTGGGGCCAACGTCCTGACTTTC. Filled out from reference TRBV5-1 and TRBJ2-6, the complete variable domain reads KAGVTQTPRYLIKTRGQQVTLSCSPISGHRSVSWYQQTPGQGLQFLFEYFSETQRNKGNFPGRFSGRQFSNSRSEMNVSTLELGDSALYLCASSSGDSGANVLTFGAGSRLTVL.